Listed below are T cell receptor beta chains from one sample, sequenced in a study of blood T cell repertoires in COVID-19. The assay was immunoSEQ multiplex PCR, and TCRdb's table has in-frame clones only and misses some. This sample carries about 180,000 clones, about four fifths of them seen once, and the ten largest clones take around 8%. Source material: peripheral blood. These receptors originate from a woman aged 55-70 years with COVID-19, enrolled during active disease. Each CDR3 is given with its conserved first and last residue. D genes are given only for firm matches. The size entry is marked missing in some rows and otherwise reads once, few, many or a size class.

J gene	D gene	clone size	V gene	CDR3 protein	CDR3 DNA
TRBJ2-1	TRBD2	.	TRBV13	CASSLVAGGSVNEQFF	TGTGCCAGCAGCTTAGTGGCGGGAGGGTCTGTCAATGAGCAGTTCTTC
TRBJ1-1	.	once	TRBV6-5	CASRRTGGDTEAFF	TGTGCCAGCAGAAGGACTGGGGGGGACACTGAAGCTTTCTTT
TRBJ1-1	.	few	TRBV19	CASSMKGDTEAFF	TGTGCCAGTAGTATGAAGGGGGACACTGAAGCTTTCTTT
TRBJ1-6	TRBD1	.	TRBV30	CAWTPLQGANSPLHF	TGTGCCTGGACCCCCCTACAGGGGGCTAATTCACCCCTCCACTTT
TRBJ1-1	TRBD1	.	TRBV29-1	CSVRRDRNTEAFF	TGCAGCGTAAGGAGGGACAGGAACACTGAAGCTTTCTTT
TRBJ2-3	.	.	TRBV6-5	CASSYSTLEVTDTQYF	TGTGCCAGCAGTTACTCTACACTAGAGGTCACAGATACGCAGTATTTT
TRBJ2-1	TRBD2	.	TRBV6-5	CASRGRTSGKNEQFF	TGTGCCAGCCGAGGGCGGACTAGCGGGAAGAATGAGCAGTTCTTC
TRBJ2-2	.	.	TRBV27	CASSLGVIGGELFF	TGTGCCAGCAGTTTAGGAGTGATTGGCGGGGAGCTGTTTTTT
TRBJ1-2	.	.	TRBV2	CASRLRTANYGYTF	TGTGCCAGCAGACTCCGGACAGCTAACTATGGCTACACCTTC
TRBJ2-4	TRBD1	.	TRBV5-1	CASSSPGQGKNIQYF	TGCGCCAGCAGCTCCCCGGGACAGGGCAAAAACATTCAGTACTTC
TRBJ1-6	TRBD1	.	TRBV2	CASSARTGSYNSPLHF	TGTGCCAGCAGTGCAAGGACAGGCTCCTATAATTCACCCCTCCACTTT
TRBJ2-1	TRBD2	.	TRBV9	CASSVEPAGGMYNEQFF	TGTGCCAGCAGCGTAGAACCAGCGGGGGGTATGTACAATGAGCAGTTCTTC
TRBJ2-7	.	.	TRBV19	CASSIVGNVYEQYF	TGTGCCAGTAGTATAGTCGGGAACGTCTACGAGCAGTACTTC
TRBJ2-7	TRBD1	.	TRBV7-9	CASSLHPGQEGYEQYF	TGTGCCAGCAGCTTACACCCGGGACAGGAAGGCTACGAGCAGTACTTC
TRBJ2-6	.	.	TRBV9	CASSATGSGANVLTF	TGTGCCAGCAGCGCCACAGGCTCTGGGGCCAACGTCCTGACTTTC
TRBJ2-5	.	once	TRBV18	CASSASQETQYF	TGTGCCAGCTCCGCCTCCCAGGAGACCCAGTACTTC
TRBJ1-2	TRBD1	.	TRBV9	CASSVAGQGVMEGYTF	TGTGCCAGCAGCGTAGCTGGACAGGGGGTAATGGAAGGCTACACCTTC
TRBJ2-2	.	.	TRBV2	CASSENGDTGELFF	TGTGCCAGCAGTGAAAACGGGGATACCGGGGAGCTGTTTTTT
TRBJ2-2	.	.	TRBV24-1	CATGQNTGELFF	TGTGCCACCGGCCAGAACACCGGGGAGCTGTTTTTT
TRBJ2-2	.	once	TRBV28	CASQGDIGELFF	TGTGCCAGCCAAGGAGATATCGGGGAGCTGTTTTTT
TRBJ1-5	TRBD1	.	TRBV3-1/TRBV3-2	CASSPRTGQPQHF	TGTGCCAGCAGCCCCAGGACAGGTCAGCCCCAGCATTTT
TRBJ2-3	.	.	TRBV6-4	CASSPLAGAMTNTDTQYF	TGTGCCAGCAGCCCCCTGGCGGGGGCGATGACAAACACAGATACGCAGTATTTT
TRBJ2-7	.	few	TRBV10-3	CAISVGLSYEQYF	TGTGCCATCAGTGTGGGACTTAGCTACGAGCAGTACTTC
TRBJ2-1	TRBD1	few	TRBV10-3	CAIRSGTAYNEQFF	TGTGCCATCAGATCCGGGACAGCCTACAATGAGCAGTTCTTC
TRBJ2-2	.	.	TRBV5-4	CASSLQVGELFF	TGTGCCAGCAGCTTACAGGTCGGGGAGCTGTTTTTT
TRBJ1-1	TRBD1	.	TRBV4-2	CASSHDRVNTEAFF	TGTGCCAGCAGCCATGACAGGGTGAACACTGAAGCTTTCTTT
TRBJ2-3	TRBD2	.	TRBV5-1	CASSPSGTSGGTDTQYF	TGCGCCAGCAGCCCGAGCGGGACTAGCGGGGGCACAGATACGCAGTATTTT
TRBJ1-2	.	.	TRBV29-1	CSVEGWGGYGYTF	TGCAGCGTTGAGGGGTGGGGCGGCTATGGCTACACCTTC
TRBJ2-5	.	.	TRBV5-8	CASSWTVSDTQYF	TGTGCCAGCAGCTGGACAGTATCGGATACCCAGTACTTC
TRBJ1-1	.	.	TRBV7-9	CASSSDRAAVTEAFF	TGTGCCAGCAGCTCGGACAGAGCGGCGGTAACTGAAGCTTTCTTT
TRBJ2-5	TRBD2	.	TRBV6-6	CASSRGTSGNQETQYF	TGTGCCAGCAGTCGAGGGACTAGCGGGAATCAAGAGACCCAGTACTTC
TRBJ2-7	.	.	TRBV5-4	CASSSGLSVYEQYF	TGTGCCAGCAGCTCCGGACTTTCAGTCTACGAGCAGTACTTC